This T cell receptor (beta chain) was documented in a study of shared clonotypes between healthy human individuals. This clone was counted once. The antigen is not known. Study-wide results and limits: Four donors shared about 5% of their naive CD4 clonotypes.

The table came from immunoSEQ multiplex PCR; TCRdb's copy has only in-frame clones and leaves some out. The sample lists approximately 2,300,000 clones; around 93% were seen once. V gave up 2 bases and J gave up 6 bases; unmatched junction bases: 5. Germline-derived CDR1 and CDR2 are MDHEN and SYDVKM. The CDR3 is 15 amino acids. Specimen: naive CD4+ T cells from PBMCs. Noted subset: CD45RA+ positively selected. The V gene is TRBV28, the J gene TRBJ2-1; the match to TRBD2 covers 9 bases. This receptor was obtained from a man aged 18 to 30 in good health. Some clones in this sample may be carry-over from other donors' samples. CDR3 amino acids: CASSLASGATNEQFF. In nucleotides, the CDR3 is TGTGCCAGCAGTTTAGCTAGCGGGGCTACCAATGAGCAGTTCTTC.